The source of this T cell receptor beta chain is a study of cytomegalovirus exposure and HLA in healthy donors. General observations from the study: Judged likely to be a sequencing artifact was a cluster of highly shared sequence variants. Most TCR sequences were rare, but some public TCRs occurred in many donors. A later analysis associated some 16,000 TCR beta sequences with HLA alleles at a 0.05 false discovery rate. HLA-A and HLA-B allele assignments for most subjects were reportedly predicted accurately using TCR beta sequences.

On this clone itself: Antigen: not known.

PCR was performed using 60 Vbeta and 13 Jbeta primers. Sequenced by immunoSEQ multiplex PCR; TCRdb stores in-frame clones only, minus some. The sample yields about 270,000 clones, just over 70% seen once. The CDR3 is 16 residues long. Germline CDR1 reads SGHDT; CDR2 reads YYEEEE. V gave up 1 base and J gave up 8 bases; unmatched junction bases: 9. Sequences were obtained from PBMCs. The sequence was obtained from a female donor in good health and CMV-seronegative. The V gene is TRBV5-6, the J gene TRBJ1-4; TRBD1 aligns across 9 bases. The CDR3 DNA is TGTGCCAGCAGCTTGTTTTGGACAGGGGTAGGCGAAAAACTGTTTTTT. It codes for CASSLFWTGVGEKLFF.